Each of the 27 T cell receptor beta chains below was sequenced from the same sample in a study of cytomegalovirus exposure and HLA in healthy donors. This PCR relied on a set of 60 Vbeta primers and 13 Jbeta primers. Method: immunoSEQ multiplex PCR; TCRdb's copy keeps in-frame clones and lacks some. Among some 120,000 clones listed, less than 75% were seen once. Specimen: PBMCs. The receptors here all came from a woman between 40 and 50 years old in good health and CMV-seronegative.

V is TRBV18 and J is TRBJ2-3; perhaps TRBD1 as D (6 bases). This CDR3 spans 14 amino acids. Between the trimmed V and J ends, which lost 3 bases and 1 base, there was a span of 8 bases. Germline V gene data show CDR1 as KGHSH and CDR2 as LQKENI. CDR3 sequence reads: CASSPRTGTDTQYF. CDR3 in DNA: TGTGCCAGCTCACCCCGGACAGGCACAGATACGCAGTATTTT.

This clone was recorded a few times. The chain links TRBV4-2 to TRBJ2-2, with D possibly being TRBD1 (6 bases). This CDR3 spans 15 amino acids. The germline V and J ends were trimmed by 3 bases and 5 bases, with 13 bases remaining between them. Germline lookup yields CDR1 LGHNA and CDR2 YNFKEQ. The CDR3 DNA reads TGTGCCAGCAGCCACGGGACCCAGGGGACCGGGGAGCTGTTTTTT. Its protein product is CASSHGTQGTGELFF.

The table lists this clone with a few counts. V and J are TRBV5-1 and TRBJ2-7, with 9 bases identical to TRBD2. The CDR3 is 14 residues long. The V gene's germline CDR1 is SGHRS and CDR2 YFSETQ. V shed 4 bases, J shed 5 bases, and the junction held 7 bases outside the gene matches. Here the CDR3 reads CASSPGTSRNEQYF. The CDR3 DNA follows: TGCGCCAGCAGCCCCGGGACTAGCCGTAACGAGCAGTACTTC. Filled out from reference TRBV5-1 and TRBJ2-7, the complete variable domain reads KAGVTQTPRYLIKTRGQQVTLSCSPISGHRSVSWYQQTPGQGLQFLFEYFSETQRNKGNFPGRFSGRQFSNSRSEMNVSTLELGDSALYLCASSPGTSRNEQYFGPGTRLTVT.

This clone was observed a single time. V gene TRBV19 combines with J gene TRBJ1-5, with D uncertain. V was cut by 3 bases and J by 3 bases, with 9 bases left in between. This CDR3 has 14 amino acids. Germline-derived CDR1 and CDR2 are LNHDA and SQIVND (reference sequence). CDR3 nucleotides: TGTGCCAGTAGTATCGGCGGAGCCAATCAGCCCCAGCATTTT. The encoded protein is CASSIGGANQPQHF.

There are a few counts of this clone. The CDR3 sequence: CASSLGPIGYTF. DNA of the CDR3: TGTGCCAGCAGTTTAGGGCCGATTGGCTACACCTTC. The chain carries TRBV28 and TRBJ1-2, with D uncertain. The V end was cut by 2 bases, the J end by 7 bases, with 8 bases between. Germline loops: CDR1 MDHEN, CDR2 SYDVKM. CDR3 size: 12 residues.

The rearrangement uses TRBV25-1 and TRBJ2-5, with 7 bases aligning to TRBD1. Near its end, the DNA agrees better with TRBJ2-7, so the J call may be wrong. Germline CDR1 and CDR2: MGHDK and SYGVNS. CDR3 length: 14 amino acids. DNA for the CDR3: TGTGCCAGCAGTGAATCGGGGACAGACTACGAGCAGTACTTC. Its protein product is CASSESGTDYEQYF.

The V and J genes are TRBV15 and TRBJ1-2; D ambiguous. V lost 0 bases, J lost 5 bases, and 13 bases lay in between. Per the germline V gene, CDR1 is LNHNV and CDR2 is YYDKDF (reference sequence). The CDR3 is 15 amino acids. The CDR3 protein is CATSRDKRATYGYTF. The CDR3 region has the DNA TGTGCCACCAGCAGAGATAAGAGGGCTACGTATGGCTACACCTTC.

The chain is built from TRBV7-9 and TRBJ2-3; D is perhaps TRBD2 (6 bases). The CDR3 is made up of 15 amino acids. Per the germline V gene, CDR1 is SEHNR and CDR2 is FQNEAQ (reference sequence). V gave up 1 base and J gave up 4 bases, with 12 bases separating them. This CDR3 reads CASSLEAGLADTQYF. CDR3 DNA sequence: TGTGCCAGCAGCTTAGAGGCGGGGTTGGCAGATACGCAGTATTTT.

The gene calls are TRBV28 and TRBJ2-7, with 7 bases matching TRBD2. V lost 7 bases and J lost 3; bases outside the gene matches: 9. The CDR3 is 14 residues long. Germline values: CDR1 MDHEN, CDR2 SYDVKM. The DNA for the CDR3 is TGTGCCAGCACCCCTCACGGGGGGAACTACGAGCAGTACTTC. Translating gives CASTPHGGNYEQYF. The whole variable domain, remainder taken from reference TRBV28 and TRBJ2-7, is DVKVTQSSRYLVKRTGEKVFLECVQDMDHENMFWYRQDPGLGLRLIYFSYDVKMKEKGDIPEGYSVSREKKERFSLILESASTNQTSMYLCASTPHGGNYEQYFGPGTRLTVT.

The chain recombines TRBV19 with TRBJ1-5, with D possibly TRBD1 on 5 matching bases. Germline values: CDR1 LNHDA, CDR2 SQIVND (reference sequence). The V end lost 6 bases, the J end lost 0 bases, and 15 bases lay between the germline ends. The length of the CDR3 is 16 residues. The CDR3, as DNA: TGTGCCAGTAGACCCGAGACAGTCTATAGCAATCAGCCCCAGCATTTT. Translating it yields CASRPETVYSNQPQHF.

This chain connects TRBV15 to TRBJ2-3, with D perhaps matching TRBD1 (5 bases). V was cut by 4 bases and J by 2 bases, with 13 bases left in between. The germline gives CDR1 LNHNV, CDR2 YYDKDF (reference sequence). The CDR3 spans 15 residues. CDR3 loop: CATSTDVGATDTQYF. DNA of the CDR3: TGTGCCACCAGCACGGACGTTGGGGCCACAGATACGCAGTATTTT.

This clone was seen only once. The rearrangement joins TRBV29-1 to TRBJ2-3; D gene unclear. V lost 5 bases and J 2 bases, leaving 8 bases between the germline ends. The V gene's germline CDR1 is SQVTM and CDR2 ANQGSEA. The CDR3 runs 12 residues. The CDR3 coding sequence is TGCAGCGTTCAGTACTACACAGATACGCAGTATTTT. This codes for CSVQYYTDTQYF.

The chain carries TRBV9 and TRBJ1-6, with D possibly matching TRBD1 (6 bases). Germline V gene data show CDR1 as SGDLS and CDR2 as YYNGEE. The CDR3 sequence is 16 residues long. The V end lost 3 bases, the J end lost 9 bases, and 19 bases lay between the germline ends. This CDR3 reads CASSATGEPSGSPLHF. The CDR3, as DNA: TGTGCCAGCAGCGCGACAGGAGAGCCAAGTGGTTCACCCCTCCACTTT.

This clone showed up just a few times. CDR3 residues: CASTPRGDYNEQFF. The CDR3 region has the DNA TGTGCCAGCACCCCTCGGGGGGATTACAATGAGCAGTTCTTC. The rearrangement uses TRBV6-1 and TRBJ2-1; 7 positions agree with TRBD2. The CDR3 totals 14 residues. V lost 7 bases, J lost 4 bases, and 7 bases stayed unmatched. Germline V gene lookup returns CDR1 MNHNS and CDR2 SASEGT.

The V call is TRBV18, the J call TRBJ1-1, with D perhaps matching TRBD1 (5 bases). CDR3 size: 13 residues. Trimming removed 3 bases from V and 0 bases from J, with 5 bases in between. The germline V gene encodes CDR1 KGHSH and CDR2 LQKENI. CDR3 sequence: CASSPTVNTEAFF. The DNA for the CDR3 is TGTGCCAGCTCACCGACAGTGAACACTGAAGCTTTCTTT.

The V and J genes are TRBV7-2 and TRBJ2-2; D is unresolved. The germline CDR1 and CDR2 sequences are SGHTA and FQGNSA. This CDR3 region has 16 residues. The V gene lost 1 base and the J gene lost 6 bases, with 15 bases spanning the gap. CDR3 amino acids: CASSLVETGSSGELFF. The DNA of the CDR3 is TGTGCCAGCAGCTTAGTCGAGACTGGGTCATCCGGGGAGCTGTTTTTT.

The V gene is TRBV4-3, the J gene TRBJ2-2, with D possibly TRBD2 on 7 matching bases. V lost 4 bases, J lost 0 bases, and 12 bases lay in between. Germline CDR1 reads LGHNA; CDR2 reads YSLEER. CDR3 length: 16 residues. CDR3 sequence reads: CASSPGAGANTGELFF. In DNA, the CDR3 is TGCGCCAGCAGCCCAGGGGCGGGGGCGAACACCGGGGAGCTGTTTTTT.

The gene calls are TRBV5-5 and TRBJ1-2, with D possibly matching TRBD1 (5 bases). V lost 5 bases to trimming and J lost 3 bases, with 17 bases between them. Germline-derived CDR1 and CDR2 are SGHKS and YYEKEE (reference sequence). This CDR3 has 15 amino acids. The CDR3 DNA is TGTGCCAGCAGTCGAGACCCGGGGGGGGACTATGGCTACACCTTC. It specifies CASSRDPGGDYGYTF.

The rearrangement uses TRBV6-6 and TRBJ1-5, with D unclear. CDR1 and CDR2 from the germline V gene are MNHNY and SVGAGI (reference sequence). The CDR3 covers 14 residues. Trimming took 5 bases from V and 0 from J, leaving 8 bases between them. CDR3 in DNA: TGTGCCAGCAGTAGACTGAATAGCAATCAGCCCCAGCATTTT. It yields the protein CASSRLNSNQPQHF.

The chain has TRBV7-6 and TRBJ2-7; tentative D call: TRBD1 (6 bases). Looked up from germline, CDR1 is SGHVS and CDR2 is FNYEAQ. V lost 5 bases, J lost 6 bases, and 17 bases lay in between. The CDR3 is 14 amino acids. The CDR3 nucleotides are TGTGCCAGCAGCCCTCACGCCGGACAGAGCGAGCAGTACTTC. Amino acid sequence: CASSPHAGQSEQYF.

The CDR3 here is CASSLRLGTEVTDTQYF. The CDR3 nucleotides are TGTGCCAGCAGCTTACGGTTGGGGACAGAAGTCACAGATACGCAGTATTTT. The gene calls are TRBV11-3 and TRBJ2-3, with TRBD1 matching 7 bases. The CDR3 is 17 amino acids. J gave up 2 bases and V 2 bases, and 10 bases lay outside the gene matches. Germline V gives CDR1 SGHNT, CDR2 YENEEA. Together with reference TRBV11-3 and TRBJ2-3, the CDR3 gives the full variable domain: EAGVVQSPRYKIIEKKQPVAFWCNPISGHNTLYWYLQNLGQGPELLIRYENEEAVDDSQLPKDRFSAERLKGVDSTLKIQPAELGDSAVYLCASSLRLGTEVTDTQYFGPGTRLTVL.

The chain couples TRBV11-2 to TRBJ1-2, with D tentatively TRBD1 (6 bases). This CDR3 is built from 13 residues. Looked up from germline, CDR1 is SGHAT and CDR2 is FQNNGV. Trimming removed 5 bases from V and 8 bases from J, with 15 bases in between. In DNA, the CDR3 is TGTGCCAGCAGCACCTGGGGGGGGCAGGGCTACACCTTC. It encodes CASSTWGGQGYTF.

This clone was detected only once. The genes are TRBV7-2 and TRBJ2-7; TRBD1 might be the D (6 bases). The germline V and J ends were trimmed by 1 base and 6 bases, with 10 bases remaining between them. Germline CDR1 reads SGHTA; CDR2 reads FQGNSA. The CDR3 extends over 13 amino acids. The CDR3 DNA follows: TGTGCCAGCAGCTTAGTTTCAGGGGTCGAGCAGTACTTC. This encodes CASSLVSGVEQYF.

This sequence joins TRBV7-2 and TRBJ2-7, with D possibly matching TRBD1 (6 bases). In germline, CDR1 is SGHTA, CDR2 FQGNSA. V shed 8 bases and J shed 7 bases, with 18 bases lying between them. The CDR3 consists of 13 residues. The CDR3 DNA sequence: TGTGCCAGCGGGACAACGGGGCGTCGAGAGCAGTACTTC. Protein product: CASGTTGRREQYF.

The CDR3, as DNA: TGCGCCAGCAGCCAGGTGGGACAGGGTAGCTATGGCTACACCTTC. It is translated as CASSQVGQGSYGYTF. The V call is TRBV4-3, the J call TRBJ1-2, with 9 bases matching TRBD1. This CDR3 spans 15 amino acids. Germline assignment: CDR1 LGHNA and CDR2 YSLEER. V shed 3 bases and J 4 bases; nucleotides not matched to a gene: 6.

CDR3 sequence (DNA): TGTGCCAGCAGTGAAAGTGCGGGGAGAGCTTTCTTT. Amino acid sequence: CASSESAGRAFF. The chain has TRBV6-1 and TRBJ1-1; D ambiguous. V was trimmed by 2 bases and J by 10 bases, leaving 11 bases between them. The CDR3 consists of 12 residues. Germline V gene sequence: CDR1 MNHNS, CDR2 SASEGT.

The CDR3: CATGEPYEQYF. The CDR3 DNA follows: TGTGCCACTGGGGAGCCGTACGAGCAGTACTTC. The genes are TRBV19 and TRBJ2-7; tentative D call: TRBD2 (5 bases). Germline-derived CDR1 and CDR2 are LNHDA and SQIVND (reference sequence). This CDR3 comprises 11 residues. The V end lost 10 bases, the J end lost 4 bases, and 11 bases lay between the germline ends. Supplemented by reference TRBV19 and TRBJ2-7, the full variable domain reads DGGITQSPKYLFRKEGQNVTLSCEQNLNHDAMYWYRQDPGQGLRLIYYSQIVNDFQKGDIAEGYSVSREKKESFPLTVTSAQKNPTAFYLCATGEPYEQYFGPGTRLTVT.